The T cell receptor beta chain described here comes from a study of response to subunit inactivated influenza vaccine. This clonotype was picked up a small number of times. V dropped 4 bases and J dropped 6; count of bases not matched to a gene: 6. CDR3 size: 14 residues. Germline CDR1 and CDR2: LGHNA and YNFKEQ. TCRdb reanalysed the RT-PCR reads using MiXCR and keeps one entry per CDR3 protein. The table records 650,000 to 800,000 distinct CDR3 sequences, about a fifth of them present only once. The sequence derives from a man aged 45-65 years who received an inactivated influenza vaccine. V usage is TRBV4-2 and J usage is TRBJ2-7; 10 bases align to TRBD1. Source: PBMCs from blood, taken roughly 5 days after vaccination. DNA for the CDR3: TGTGCCAGCAGCCGAGGGGGACAGGGGCTCGAGCAGTACTTC. It yields the protein CASSRGGQGLEQYF.